This TCR beta chain was recovered during a study of T cell responses to AZD1222 COVID-19 vaccine. Germline V lookup: CDR1 SGHKS, CDR2 YYEKEE (reference sequence). The CDR3 is 13 amino acids. V was shortened by 0 bases and J by 5 bases, with 8 bases between the two germline ends. As to this clone: As yet, its antigen is unknown.

This table comes from immunoSEQ multiplex PCR, and its TCRdb copy is limited to in-frame clones, with some not included. The sample gives about 100,000 clones, about 87% of which show up once; under 4.5% is in the top ten. General study results and limits: Clonal diversity was possibly underestimated, and the donors were mostly white British, with more females. Repertoire sampling occurred only after the peak T cell response.

Material: peripheral blood, obtained on day 0 of MenACWY control vaccination. The TCR comes from an adult in good health. V is TRBV5-5 and J is TRBJ1-2; D unclear. Here the CDR3 DNA reads TGTGCCAGCAGCTTGGGGGTCAGTTATGGCTACACCTTC. This gives the protein CASSLGVSYGYTF.